These T cell receptor beta chains were read from a single sample in a study of T cells after yellow fever vaccination. TCRdb re-derived calls from the 5' RACE reads in MiXCR, one entry per CDR3 protein. The sample yields a few hundred thousand distinct CDR3 sequences, roughly 17% seen once. The source was PBMCs, collected 5 days after the first yellow fever vaccination. These receptors all stem from a man younger than 30 who received the YFV17D yellow fever vaccine. The CDR3 runs from the conserved cysteine through the conserved F or W. The order of the fields is D gene, J gene, clone size, V gene, CDR3 protein, CDR3 DNA. A D gene is named only where the DNA matches it firmly. Only part of the rows carry a size: once, few, many, or a class if the clone is expanded.

D gene: TRBD2; J gene: TRBJ2-3; clone size: once; V gene: TRBV4-2; CDR3 protein: CASSQGSGGVADTQYF; CDR3 DNA: TGTGCCAGCAGCCAAGGGAGCGGGGGGGTCGCAGATACGCAGTATTTT
D gene: TRBD2; J gene: TRBJ2-1; clone size: once; V gene: TRBV29-1; CDR3 protein: CSAPSGNEQFF; CDR3 DNA: TGCAGCGCACCTAGCGGCAATGAGCAGTTCTTC
D gene: NA; J gene: TRBJ2-1; clone size: NA; V gene: TRBV29-1; CDR3 protein: CSVPGSSYNEQFF; CDR3 DNA: TGCAGCGTTCCAGGGAGCTCCTACAATGAGCAGTTCTTC
D gene: NA; J gene: TRBJ2-2; clone size: NA; V gene: TRBV21-1; CDR3 protein: CASSKGPPKGAGELFF; CDR3 DNA: TGTGCCAGCAGCAAAGGGCCCCCCAAGGGGGCCGGGGAGCTGTTTTTT
D gene: NA; J gene: TRBJ1-4; clone size: few; V gene: TRBV20-1; CDR3 protein: CSAAQGSEKLFF; CDR3 DNA: TGCAGTGCGGCGCAGGGAAGCGAAAAACTGTTTTTT
D gene: TRBD1; J gene: TRBJ2-2; clone size: few; V gene: TRBV5-1; CDR3 protein: CASSLTGVNTGELFF; CDR3 DNA: TGCGCCAGCAGCTTAACAGGGGTCAACACCGGGGAGCTGTTTTTT
D gene: TRBD1; J gene: TRBJ1-4; clone size: NA; V gene: TRBV27; CDR3 protein: CASRTGSTNEKLFF; CDR3 DNA: TGTGCCAGCAGGACAGGGTCGACTAATGAAAAACTGTTTTTT
D gene: TRBD2; J gene: TRBJ2-5; clone size: few; V gene: TRBV4-1; CDR3 protein: CASSHLLAGGETQYF; CDR3 DNA: TGCGCCAGCAGCCACCTACTAGCGGGGGGGGAGACCCAGTACTTC
D gene: NA; J gene: TRBJ1-1; clone size: few; V gene: TRBV5-1; CDR3 protein: CASSSLGGAEAFF; CDR3 DNA: TGCGCCAGCAGCTCTCTGGGGGGAGCTGAAGCTTTCTTT
D gene: TRBD2; J gene: TRBJ2-1; clone size: NA; V gene: TRBV6-2/TRBV6-3; CDR3 protein: CASNSGGLTGKNEQFF; CDR3 DNA: TGTGCCAGCAATAGCGGGGGACTGACGGGGAAAAATGAGCAGTTCTTC
D gene: NA; J gene: TRBJ1-4; clone size: NA; V gene: TRBV2; CDR3 protein: CASSEVAEKLFF; CDR3 DNA: TGTGCCAGCAGTGAAGTAGCGGAAAAACTGTTTTTT
D gene: NA; J gene: TRBJ2-1; clone size: NA; V gene: TRBV20-1; CDR3 protein: CSANRGLNEQFF; CDR3 DNA: TGCAGTGCCAACAGGGGACTAAATGAGCAGTTCTTC
D gene: NA; J gene: TRBJ1-6; clone size: NA; V gene: TRBV6-2/TRBV6-3; CDR3 protein: CASPIPLHF; CDR3 DNA: TGTGCCAGCCCTATTCCCCTCCACTTT
D gene: NA; J gene: TRBJ2-2; clone size: NA; V gene: TRBV9; CDR3 protein: CASSVVPETGELFF; CDR3 DNA: TGTGCCAGCAGCGTAGTCCCGGAAACCGGGGAGCTGTTTTTT
D gene: TRBD1; J gene: TRBJ2-7; clone size: few; V gene: TRBV20-1; CDR3 protein: CSARAWDSSYEQYF; CDR3 DNA: TGCAGTGCTAGAGCTTGGGACAGTTCCTACGAGCAGTACTTC
D gene: NA; J gene: TRBJ2-7; clone size: many; V gene: TRBV6-2/TRBV6-3; CDR3 protein: CASSYSDGQPVQYF; CDR3 DNA: TGTGCCAGCAGTTACTCGGATGGGCAACCCGTGCAGTACTTC
D gene: NA; J gene: TRBJ2-2; clone size: NA; V gene: TRBV4-1; CDR3 protein: CASTYSPRTGELFF; CDR3 DNA: TGCGCCAGCACCTATTCACCCAGGACCGGGGAGCTGTTTTTT
D gene: TRBD2; J gene: TRBJ2-2; clone size: many; V gene: TRBV5-1; CDR3 protein: CASSPDINGGTGELFF; CDR3 DNA: TGCGCCAGCAGCCCGGACATCAACGGGGGGACCGGGGAGCTGTTTTTT
D gene: NA; J gene: TRBJ2-5; clone size: few; V gene: TRBV4-1; CDR3 protein: CASSQEPPTGFGETQYF; CDR3 DNA: TGCGCCAGCAGCCAAGAGCCTCCAACAGGGTTTGGGGAGACCCAGTACTTC
D gene: TRBD2; J gene: TRBJ2-7; clone size: once; V gene: TRBV7-3; CDR3 protein: CASSSYPTSGGDYEQYF; CDR3 DNA: TGTGCCAGCAGCTCGTATCCAACTAGCGGGGGGGACTACGAGCAGTACTTC
D gene: TRBD1; J gene: TRBJ2-2; clone size: NA; V gene: TRBV4-3; CDR3 protein: CASSQDRWGQTNTGELFF; CDR3 DNA: TGCGCCAGCAGCCAAGATAGGTGGGGACAGACGAACACCGGGGAGCTGTTTTTT
D gene: NA; J gene: TRBJ2-7; clone size: NA; V gene: TRBV12-3/TRBV12-4; CDR3 protein: CASSLSTGTYEQYF; CDR3 DNA: TGTGCCAGCAGTCTTTCAACAGGGACCTACGAGCAGTACTTC
D gene: NA; J gene: TRBJ1-2; clone size: NA; V gene: TRBV20-1; CDR3 protein: CSASGVKAAIYGYTF; CDR3 DNA: TGCAGTGCTAGTGGTGTCAAAGCGGCGATTTATGGCTACACCTTC
D gene: TRBD1; J gene: TRBJ1-2; clone size: NA; V gene: TRBV15; CDR3 protein: CATSRARRMDRGGGYTF; CDR3 DNA: TGTGCCACCAGCAGAGCTAGAAGGATGGACAGGGGAGGTGGCTACACCTTC
D gene: NA; J gene: TRBJ1-3; clone size: few; V gene: TRBV5-1; CDR3 protein: CASSFSQVTGNTIYF; CDR3 DNA: TGCGCCAGCAGCTTCTCACAGGTGACTGGAAACACCATATATTTT